This T cell receptor (beta chain) came from a study of a mutant IDH1 vaccine in newly diagnosed glioma. Across the whole study: Vaccine dosing followed radiotherapy by 4-6 weeks, or accompanied temozolomide cycles.

The time point is: week 23, last vaccination. It was 300 ug of mutant IDH1 20-mer peptide that made up each vaccine dose, given with topical imiquimod. Germline V gene sequence: CDR1 SGHVS, CDR2 FQNEAQ. Trimming stripped 2 bases from V and 3 bases from J, with 7 bases between. The CDR3 length is 13 residues. The repertoire was sequenced with immunoSEQ multiplex PCR; TCRdb's copy has only in-frame clones and lacks some. This sample carries over 50,000 clones, around 82% of them seen once, and the ten largest clones take less than 15%. General observations from the study: Top peripheral T cell clonotype shifts appeared unrelated to pseudoprogression.

About this clone itself: Its antigen is unknown.

The material sequenced was PBMCs, taken from a glioma patient whose treatment included an IDH1 peptide vaccine. The receptor comes from a man aged 18 to 35 with glioma. The chain has TRBV7-8 and TRBJ1-1; D not certain. The CDR3 here is CASSLNTYTEAFF. The CDR3 bases are TGTGCCAGCAGCTTAAATACGTACACTGAAGCTTTCTTT.